This TCR beta chain was obtained from a study of OX40 agonist ivuxolimab in advanced cancers. The V gene lost 9 bases and the J gene lost 1 base, with 14 bases spanning the gap. The CDR3 contains 14 residues. Germline lookup yields CDR1 LNHDA and CDR2 SQIVND (reference sequence). Assay used: immunoSEQ multiplex PCR; TCRdb lists only in-frame clones, some missing. The sample holds roughly 60,000 clones; 70% to 90% are singletons and the top ten take around 3%. This receptor was taken from an adult with an advanced solid tumor such as melanoma, head and neck, liver or kidney cancer. This specimen was CD4+ or CD8+ T cells sorted from blood, taken in a trial of the OX40 agonist ivuxolimab. The V gene is TRBV19, the J gene TRBJ2-3; D may be TRBD2 (7 bases). The CDR3 region has the DNA TGTGCCAGCTCCGGGGGGCTACGCACAGATACGCAGTATTTT. Translated: CASSGGLRTDTQYF.